This record looks at one TCR beta chain sequence and its context. V was pared by 4 bases and J by 8 bases, with 17 bases of the junction left unmatched. Per germline, CDR1 SGHKS and CDR2 YYEKEE (reference sequence). This CDR3 is built from 16 residues. These data are taken from a study of blood T cell repertoires in COVID-19. Source study methods: Amplification from reference gene primers served as the basis for estimated nucleated cell counts. Generated by immunoSEQ multiplex PCR, the TCRdb table keeps only in-frame clones and is missing some. D and trimming come from the DNA, and the V and J calls and clone size come from that table. The sample gives more than 300,000 clones, approximately 91% of which show up once; 0.86% is in the top ten.

The clonotype was recovered from a woman between 35 and 50 years old who had been exposed to COVID-19. The source material was PBMCs or T cells enriched from blood (not recorded which). The rearrangement uses TRBV5-5 and TRBJ1-2; 7 nucleotides line up with TRBD1. Written as DNA, the CDR3 is TGTGCCAGCAGCCTAACCGGGACAGCCAAAGGAGGGGGCTACACCTTC. It is translated as CASSLTGTAKGGGYTF.